The clone carrying this T cell receptor beta chain appeared a single time. Antigen: not known. The DNA input per sorted-subset replicate PCR was about 220 ng, corresponding to some 30,000 T cell genomes. Measured with immunoSEQ multiplex PCR; TCRdb has only the in-frame clones, and not every one. The sample carries around 2,100,000 clones, 85% to 95% recorded once. The sample comes from a study of shared clonotypes between healthy human individuals. Naive CD8 cells were CD45RO-negative, positively selected for CCR7, excluding terminally differentiated effector memory CD45RA+ cells. Findings and caveats of the study: Larger estimated richness was generally recorded for naive subsets relative to memory subsets. Among donors, sharing of clonotypes was expected to be affected by sequencing depth.

CDR3 length: 15 residues. Germline V lookup: CDR1 SGHKS, CDR2 YYEKEE (reference sequence). The ends were cut back, 0 bases at V and 1 base at J, with 10 bases in the middle. The J gene is TRBJ1-1, the V gene TRBV5-5, with D unresolved. Sample: naive CD8+ T cells sorted from blood. The origin of this receptor is a man aged 18 to 35 in good health. CDR3 sequence: CASSLGRLENTEAFF. The CDR3 DNA follows: TGTGCCAGCAGCTTGGGCAGGCTTGAGAACACTGAAGCTTTCTTT.